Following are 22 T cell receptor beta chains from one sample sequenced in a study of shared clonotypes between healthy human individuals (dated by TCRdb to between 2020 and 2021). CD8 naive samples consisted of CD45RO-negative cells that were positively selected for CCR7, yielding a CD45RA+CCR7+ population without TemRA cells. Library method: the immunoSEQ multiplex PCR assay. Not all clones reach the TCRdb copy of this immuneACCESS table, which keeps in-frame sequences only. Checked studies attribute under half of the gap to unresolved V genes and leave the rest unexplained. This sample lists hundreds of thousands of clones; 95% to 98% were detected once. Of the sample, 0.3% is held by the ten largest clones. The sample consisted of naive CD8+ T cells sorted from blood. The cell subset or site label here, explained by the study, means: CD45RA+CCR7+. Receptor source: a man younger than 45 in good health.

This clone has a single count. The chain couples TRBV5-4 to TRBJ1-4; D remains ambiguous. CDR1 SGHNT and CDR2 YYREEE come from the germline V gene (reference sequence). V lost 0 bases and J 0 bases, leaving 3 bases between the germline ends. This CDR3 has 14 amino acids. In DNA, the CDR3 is TGTGCCAGCAGCTTGGAGGCAACTAATGAAAAACTGTTTTTT. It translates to CASSLEATNEKLFF. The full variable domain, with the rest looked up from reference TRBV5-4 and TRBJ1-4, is ETGVTQSPTHLIKTRGQQVTLRCSSQSGHNTVSWYQQALGQGPQFIFQYYREEENGRGNFPPRFSGLQFPNYSSELNVNALELDDSALYLCASSLEATNEKLFFGSGTQLSVL.

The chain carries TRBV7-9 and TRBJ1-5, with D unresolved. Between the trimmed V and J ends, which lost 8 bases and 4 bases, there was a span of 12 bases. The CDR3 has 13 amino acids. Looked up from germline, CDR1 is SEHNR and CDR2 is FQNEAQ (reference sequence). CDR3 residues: CASCLGGNQPQHF. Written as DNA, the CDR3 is TGTGCCAGCTGTTTAGGCGGAAATCAGCCCCAGCATTTT. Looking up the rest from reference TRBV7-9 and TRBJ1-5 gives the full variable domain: DTGVSQNPRHKITKRGQNVTFRCDPISEHNRLYWYRQTLGQGPEFLTYFQNEAQLEKSRLLSDRFSAERPKGSFSTLEIQRTEQGDSAMYLCASCLGGNQPQHFGDGTRLSIL.

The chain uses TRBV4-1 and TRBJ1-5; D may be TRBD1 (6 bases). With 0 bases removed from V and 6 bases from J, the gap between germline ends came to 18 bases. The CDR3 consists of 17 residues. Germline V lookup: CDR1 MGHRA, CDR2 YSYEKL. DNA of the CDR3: TGCGCCAGCAGCCAAGAGGTTTTTGGGGGGCTGAGTCAGCCCCAGCATTTT. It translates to CASSQEVFGGLSQPQHF.

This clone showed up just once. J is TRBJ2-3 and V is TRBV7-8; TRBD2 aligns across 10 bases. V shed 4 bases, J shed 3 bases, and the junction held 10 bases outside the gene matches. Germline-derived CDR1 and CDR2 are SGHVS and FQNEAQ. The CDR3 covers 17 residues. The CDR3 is CASSSNSAGGSTDTQYF. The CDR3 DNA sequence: TGTGCCAGCAGCTCGAACTCAGCGGGAGGGTCGACAGATACGCAGTATTTT.

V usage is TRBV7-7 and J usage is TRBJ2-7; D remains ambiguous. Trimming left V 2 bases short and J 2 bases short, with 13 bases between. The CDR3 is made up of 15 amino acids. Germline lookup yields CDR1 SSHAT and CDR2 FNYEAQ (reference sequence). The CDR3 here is CASSLSPDLAYEQYF. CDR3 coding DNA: TGTGCCAGCAGCTTAAGTCCTGACCTAGCCTACGAGCAGTACTTC.

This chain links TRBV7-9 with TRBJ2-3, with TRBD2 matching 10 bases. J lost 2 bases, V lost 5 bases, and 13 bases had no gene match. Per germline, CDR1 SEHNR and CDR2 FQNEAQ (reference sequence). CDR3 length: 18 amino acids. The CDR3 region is CASSDNVKREGPTDTQYF. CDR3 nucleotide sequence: TGTGCCAGCAGCGATAACGTTAAGCGGGAGGGCCCCACAGATACGCAGTATTTT.

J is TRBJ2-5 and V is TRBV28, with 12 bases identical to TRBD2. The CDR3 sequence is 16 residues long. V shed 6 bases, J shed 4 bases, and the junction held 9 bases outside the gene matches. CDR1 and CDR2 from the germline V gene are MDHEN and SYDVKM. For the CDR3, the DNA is TGTGCCAGCAGGGACCGACTAGCGGGAGTTCGAGAGACCCAGTACTTC. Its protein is CASRDRLAGVRETQYF.

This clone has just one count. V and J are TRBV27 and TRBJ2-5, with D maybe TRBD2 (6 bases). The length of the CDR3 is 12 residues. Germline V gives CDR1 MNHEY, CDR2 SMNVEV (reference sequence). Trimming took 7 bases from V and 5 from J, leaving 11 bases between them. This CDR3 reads CASIIGGETQYF. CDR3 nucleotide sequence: TGTGCCAGCATTATCGGAGGGGAGACCCAGTACTTC.

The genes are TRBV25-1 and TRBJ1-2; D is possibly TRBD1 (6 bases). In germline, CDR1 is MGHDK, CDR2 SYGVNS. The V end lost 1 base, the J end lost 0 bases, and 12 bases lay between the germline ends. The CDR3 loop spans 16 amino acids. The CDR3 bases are TGTGCCAGCAGTGAATTCGAGACAGGACCTAACTATGGCTACACCTTC. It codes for CASSEFETGPNYGYTF.

Written as DNA, the CDR3 is TGTGCCAGCAGCAACAGCTACGAGCAGTACTTC. It encodes CASSNSYEQYF. The rearrangement uses TRBV5-4 and TRBJ2-7; D is undetermined. The V end lost 4 bases, the J end lost 3 bases, and 5 bases lay between the germline ends. From germline, CDR1 is SGHNT and CDR2 YYREEE (reference sequence). The CDR3 is made up of 11 amino acids.

The CDR3, as DNA: TGTGCCACCCTCGGCGTAGCGGGAGACTACGAGCAGTACTTC. It yields the protein CATLGVAGDYEQYF. V gene TRBV28 combines with J gene TRBJ2-7, with 9 nucleotides matching TRBD2. This CDR3 is built from 14 residues. Germline V lookup: CDR1 MDHEN, CDR2 SYDVKM. Unmatched junction bases numbered 10, after V lost 10 bases and J lost 3 bases. Full variable domain (rest looked up from reference TRBV28 and TRBJ2-7): DVKVTQSSRYLVKRTGEKVFLECVQDMDHENMFWYRQDPGLGLRLIYFSYDVKMKEKGDIPEGYSVSREKKERFSLILESASTNQTSMYLCATLGVAGDYEQYFGPGTRLTVT.

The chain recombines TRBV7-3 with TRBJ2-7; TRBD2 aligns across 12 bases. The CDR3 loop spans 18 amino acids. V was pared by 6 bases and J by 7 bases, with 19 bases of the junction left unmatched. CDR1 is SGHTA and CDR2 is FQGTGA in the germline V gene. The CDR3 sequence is CASSSLPPGLAGSREQYF. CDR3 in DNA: TGTGCCAGCAGTTCCCTCCCCCCGGGACTAGCGGGTAGTCGGGAGCAGTACTTC. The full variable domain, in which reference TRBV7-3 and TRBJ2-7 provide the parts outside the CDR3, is GAGVSQTPSNKVTEKGKYVELRCDPISGHTALYWYRQSLGQGPEFLIYFQGTGAADDSGLPNDRFFAVRPEGSVSTLKIQRTERGDSAVYLCASSSLPPGLAGSREQYFGPGTRLTVT.

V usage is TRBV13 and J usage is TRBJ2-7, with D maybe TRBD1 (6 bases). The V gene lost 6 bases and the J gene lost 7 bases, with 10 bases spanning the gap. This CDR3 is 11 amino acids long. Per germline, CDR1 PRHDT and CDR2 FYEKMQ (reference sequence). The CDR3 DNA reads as TGTGCCAGCAGTCAGGGGCCAGAGCAGTACTTC. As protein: CASSQGPEQYF.

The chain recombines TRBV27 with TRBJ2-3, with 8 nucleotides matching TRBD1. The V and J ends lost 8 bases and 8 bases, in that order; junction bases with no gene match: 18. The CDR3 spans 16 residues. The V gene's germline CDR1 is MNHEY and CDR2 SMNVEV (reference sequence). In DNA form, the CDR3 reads TGTGCCAGCGGATTGGTGACAGGGGATTCGTGGGGTACGCAGTATTTT. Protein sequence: CASGLVTGDSWGTQYF.

CDR3 in amino acids: CASSPYSYEQYF. The CDR3 nucleotides read TGTGCCAGCAGCCCTTATTCCTACGAGCAGTACTTC. This chain uses TRBV11-2 with TRBJ2-7; no firm D call. The CDR3 consists of 12 residues. Germline-derived CDR1 and CDR2 are SGHAT and FQNNGV. V shed 5 bases and J shed 1 base, with 6 bases lying between them. The whole variable domain, filled in from reference TRBV11-2 and TRBJ2-7, reads EAGVAQSPRYKIIEKRQSVAFWCNPISGHATLYWYQQILGQGPKLLIQFQNNGVVDDSQLPKDRFSAERLKGVDSTLKIQPAKLEDSAVYLCASSPYSYEQYFGPGTRLTVT.

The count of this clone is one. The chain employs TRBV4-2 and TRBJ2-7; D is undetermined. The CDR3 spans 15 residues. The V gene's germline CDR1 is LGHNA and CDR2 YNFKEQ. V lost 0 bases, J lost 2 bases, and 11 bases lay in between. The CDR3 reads CASSQEWKGTYEQYF. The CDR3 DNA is TGTGCCAGCAGCCAAGAATGGAAGGGCACCTACGAGCAGTACTTC.

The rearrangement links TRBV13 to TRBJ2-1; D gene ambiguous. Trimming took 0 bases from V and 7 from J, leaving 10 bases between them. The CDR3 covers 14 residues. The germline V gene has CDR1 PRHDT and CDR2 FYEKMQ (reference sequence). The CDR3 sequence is CASSLGISTNEQFF. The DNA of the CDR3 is TGTGCCAGCAGCTTAGGGATTTCGACGAATGAGCAGTTCTTC.

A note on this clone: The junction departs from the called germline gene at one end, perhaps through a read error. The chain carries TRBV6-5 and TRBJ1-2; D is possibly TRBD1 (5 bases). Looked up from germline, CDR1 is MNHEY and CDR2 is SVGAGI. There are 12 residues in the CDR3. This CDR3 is CVSSGGGYGYTF. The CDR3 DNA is TGTGTCAGCTCGGGGGGAGGCTATGGCTACACCTTC.

The CDR3 nucleotides read TGTGCCAGCAGCGCGACAGGGTTCTGGAATGAGCAGTTCTTC. It yields the protein CASSATGFWNEQFF. V and J are TRBV9 and TRBJ2-1; 7 nucleotides line up with TRBD1. Germline V gives CDR1 SGDLS, CDR2 YYNGEE. This CDR3 comprises 14 residues. V shed 3 bases and J 7 bases; nucleotides not matched to a gene: 7. Full variable domain (missing parts from reference TRBV9 and TRBJ2-1): DSGVTQTPKHLITATGQRVTLRCSPRSGDLSVYWYQQSLDQGLQFLIQYYNGEERAKGNILERFSAQQFPDLHSELNLSSLELGDSALYFCASSATGFWNEQFFGPGTRLTVL.

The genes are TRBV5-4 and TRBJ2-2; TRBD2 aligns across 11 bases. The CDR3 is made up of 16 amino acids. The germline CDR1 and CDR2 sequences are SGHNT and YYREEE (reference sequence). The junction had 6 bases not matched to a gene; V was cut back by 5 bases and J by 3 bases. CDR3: CASSPGLAGYTGELFF. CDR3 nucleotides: TGTGCCAGCAGTCCCGGACTAGCGGGTTACACCGGGGAGCTGTTTTTT.

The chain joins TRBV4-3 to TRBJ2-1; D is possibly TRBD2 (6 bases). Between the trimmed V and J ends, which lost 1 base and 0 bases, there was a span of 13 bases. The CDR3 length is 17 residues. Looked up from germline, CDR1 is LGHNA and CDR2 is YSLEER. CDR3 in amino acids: CASSQGWGGTSYNEQFF. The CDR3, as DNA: TGCGCCAGCAGCCAAGGATGGGGCGGGACCTCCTACAATGAGCAGTTCTTC.

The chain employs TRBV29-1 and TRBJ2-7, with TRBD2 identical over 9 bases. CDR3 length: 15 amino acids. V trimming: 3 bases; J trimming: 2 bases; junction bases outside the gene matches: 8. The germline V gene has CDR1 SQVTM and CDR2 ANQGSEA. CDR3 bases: TGCAGCGTTGAGGTGGCGGGAGGGACGCCCTACGAGCAGTACTTC. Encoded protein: CSVEVAGGTPYEQYF.